This TCR beta chain was recovered during a study of T cells in localized non-small cell lung cancer. Germline V gene data show CDR1 as LNHDA and CDR2 as SQIVND (reference sequence). This CDR3 contains 16 residues. After removal of 4 bases from V and 7 bases from J, the junction contained 12 bases not matched to a gene. Assay used: immunoSEQ multiplex PCR; TCRdb lists only in-frame clones, some missing. This table holds around 50,000 clones, just over 85% found once. The chain is built from TRBV19 and TRBJ1-2, with 10 bases aligning to TRBD1. The receptor was derived from a woman aged 40-69 years with stage I lung adenocarcinoma. The sample consisted of peripheral blood, taken before any cancer treatment. The CDR3 region has the DNA TGTGCCAGTAGTACGACAGGGGGCAGCTCATTTCGTGGCTACACCTTC. Translated, it gives CASSTTGGSSFRGYTF.